The 16 T cell receptor beta chains reported below all come from one sample, sequenced in a study of metastatic and nonmetastatic thyroid tumors. MiXCR was used by TCRdb to re-call the PCR reads. The repertoire consists of about 19,000 clones, with around 17% occurring once and the leading ten covering around a sixth. Thyroid surgery had not been preceded by any treatment in any patient. The specimen sequenced was blood. Every receptor here comes from a male donor with papillary thyroid cancer or a benign thyroid nodule (not recorded which). Some clones in this sample may be carry-over from other donors' samples.

By sample fraction, this clone is medium-sized. The chain links TRBV4-3 to TRBJ2-7; the D gene is possibly TRBD1 (6 bases). Trimming pared 4 bases from V and 4 bases from J, leaving 20 bases between. The CDR3 spans 16 residues. CDR1 is LGHNA, CDR2 YSLEER, per germline. CDR3 protein: CASSLDLGTTLYEQYF. CDR3 in DNA: TGCGCCAGCAGCCTAGACCTCGGGACAACTCTTTACGAGCAGTACTTC.

In the case of this clone: This sequence may be a read error, since a much larger clone differs from it by one base. Other nucleotide sequences from this sample produce the same CDR3. V and J are TRBV7-9 and TRBJ2-5, with 11 positions matching TRBD2. This CDR3 has 13 amino acids. CDR1 and CDR2 from the germline V gene are SEHNR and FQNEAQ (reference sequence). The CDR3 here is CASSAGTSGTQYF. The CDR3 coding sequence is TGTGCTAGCAGCGCCGGGACTAGCGGGACCCAGTACTTC.

This clone was detected many times. J is TRBJ2-2 and V is TRBV28; D remains ambiguous. Germline-derived CDR1 and CDR2 are MDHEN and SYDVKM. The CDR3 is 15 residues long. Trimming stripped 5 bases from V and 1 base from J, with 11 bases between. CDR3: CASSPRTVNTGELFF. The CDR3 coding sequence is TGTGCCAGCAGTCCACGGACGGTGAACACCGGGGAGCTGTTTTTT. The whole variable domain, filled in from reference TRBV28 and TRBJ2-2, reads DVKVTQSSRYLVKRTGEKVFLECVQDMDHENMFWYRQDPGLGLRLIYFSYDVKMKEKGDIPEGYSVSREKKERFSLILESASTNQTSMYLCASSPRTVNTGELFFGEGSRLTVL.

Concerning this clone: One junction end does not reproduce the germline sequence, and a read error may be involved. The rearrangement joins TRBV27 to TRBJ2-7, with TRBD1 as a possible D gene (5 bases). Germline V lookup: CDR1 MNHEY, CDR2 SMNVEV (reference sequence). The CDR3 is 15 amino acids. CDR3 loop: CASSAGQGVTYEQYF. Written as DNA, the CDR3 is TGTGCTAGCAGTGCAGGGCAAGGGGTGACCTACGAGCAGTACTTC.

In its sample, this clone ranks as medium-sized. This chain uses TRBV6-4 with TRBJ2-3; 8 nucleotides agree with TRBD2. The length of the CDR3 is 14 residues. The junction had 6 bases not matched to a gene; V was cut back by 4 bases and J by 6 bases. Germline CDR1 reads MRHNA; CDR2 reads SNTAGT. CDR3 protein: CASSATSESDTQYF. CDR3 in DNA: TGTGCCAGCAGTGCGACTAGCGAGTCTGATACGCAGTATTTT.

This chain uses TRBV15 with TRBJ2-7, with a tentative D call TRBD2 (5 bases). The CDR3 sequence is 15 residues long. Germline assignment: CDR1 LNHNV and CDR2 YYDKDF (reference sequence). The ends were cut back, 0 bases at V and 3 bases at J, with 12 bases in the middle. The CDR3 region has the DNA TGTGCCACCAGCAGAGAGGGCGGCGCGGGCTACGAGCAGTACTTC. Residues: CATSREGGAGYEQYF.

By its share, this clone is medium-sized (0.01 to 0.1%). V usage is TRBV6-6 and J usage is TRBJ2-7; D remains ambiguous. V gave up 7 bases and J gave up 2 bases, with 27 bases separating them. CDR1 is MNHNY and CDR2 is SVGAGI in the germline V gene (reference sequence). This CDR3 spans 18 amino acids. CDR3 coding DNA: TGTGCCAGCACCGCCAGAGAGACACCCAATCTCGGTCCCTACGAGCAGTACTTC. It yields the protein CASTARETPNLGPYEQYF.

The table lists this clone with many counts. V gene TRBV11-3 combines with J gene TRBJ1-1; possibly TRBD1 for D (6 bases). The CDR3 contains 14 residues. Trimming pared 4 bases from V and 0 bases from J, leaving 9 bases between. Germline V gene sequence: CDR1 SGHNT, CDR2 YENEEA. In DNA form, the CDR3 reads TGTGCCAGCAGCTGGGGGCCCCTGAACACTGAAGCTTTCTTT. This codes for CASSWGPLNTEAFF.

This sequence joins TRBV3-1 and TRBJ2-7, with 11 positions matching TRBD2. Trimming at V came to 7 bases and at J to 8 bases, leaving 10 bases not matched to a gene. Germline V lookup: CDR1 LGHDT, CDR2 YNNKEL (reference sequence). The CDR3 extends over 14 amino acids. CDR3 in DNA: TGTGCCAGCATGGGGACTAGCGGTTGGCGCCAGCAGTACTTC. Its protein product is CASMGTSGWRQQYF.

Worth noting for this clone: A junction boundary mismatches the germline segment, possibly from a read error. CDR3 sequence: CSARQGAGSPLRF. CDR3 nucleotides: TGCAGTGCTAGACAGGGGGCAGGGTCACCCCTCCGCTTT. The chain carries TRBV20-1 and TRBJ1-6, with 8 bases aligning to TRBD1. This CDR3 has 13 amino acids. Germline V CDR1 and CDR2: DFQATT, SNEGSKA (reference sequence).

The table lists this clone with many counts. V and J are TRBV7-3 and TRBJ1-5; no reliable D call. The germline V gene has CDR1 SGHTA and CDR2 FQGTGA. V was pared by 5 bases and J by 6 bases, with 14 bases between. The CDR3 spans 14 residues. CDR3: CASSPQSEGQPQHF. Written as DNA, the CDR3 is TGTGCCAGCAGCCCCCAAAGCGAGGGTCAGCCCCAGCATTTT.

This clone has ten or more counts. The chain joins TRBV10-1 to TRBJ2-7, with 10 bases matching TRBD1. The CDR3 length is 15 residues. V lost 6 bases, J lost 1 base, and 6 bases stayed unmatched. CDR1 and CDR2 from the germline V gene are WNHNN and SYGVQD (reference sequence). CDR3 region: CASSGDRGRSYEQYF. The CDR3 DNA reads as TGCGCCAGCAGCGGGGACAGGGGCAGGTCCTACGAGCAGTACTTC.

Comment on this clone: This may stem from a read error, because a much larger clone lies one nucleotide away. J is TRBJ2-5 and V is TRBV28; D remains unclear. This CDR3 comprises 13 residues. V lost 2 bases and J lost 7, with 11 bases in between. Germline assignment: CDR1 MDHEN and CDR2 SYDVKM. CDR3 region: CASSLRVHGTQYF. DNA of the CDR3: TGTGCCAGCAGTTTACGGGTCCACGGGACCCAGTACTTC.

V is TRBV5-1 and J is TRBJ2-1; 12 bases fit TRBD2. CDR3 length: 14 amino acids. Trimming cost V 3 bases and J 7 bases; bases outside gene matches: 2. Germline CDR1 is SGHRS and CDR2 is YFSETQ. The DNA of the CDR3 is TGCGCCAGCAGCTCGGGACTAGCGGGTAATGAGCAGTTCTTC. Encoded protein: CASSSGLAGNEQFF.

Within the sample, this clone is medium-sized. The rearrangement joins TRBV4-3 to TRBJ2-2; D unclear. This CDR3 is built from 12 residues. Trimming took off 0 bases at V and 6 bases at J, with 2 bases between the two ends. CDR1 and CDR2 (germline): LGHNA, YSLEER. The CDR3 loop reads CASSQDSGELFF. In DNA form, the CDR3 reads TGCGCCAGCAGCCAAGATTCCGGGGAGCTGTTTTTT.

Notes on this clone: Given a much more abundant clone one base away, this may be a read error. The rearrangement joins TRBV4-1 to TRBJ2-5; the D is unclear. Germline V gene lookup returns CDR1 MGHRA and CDR2 YSYEKL. The CDR3 spans 14 residues. The CDR3 DNA reads as TGCGCCAACAGCCAAACGGACCCCCAAGAGACCCAGTACTTC. Its protein product is CANSQTDPQETQYF.